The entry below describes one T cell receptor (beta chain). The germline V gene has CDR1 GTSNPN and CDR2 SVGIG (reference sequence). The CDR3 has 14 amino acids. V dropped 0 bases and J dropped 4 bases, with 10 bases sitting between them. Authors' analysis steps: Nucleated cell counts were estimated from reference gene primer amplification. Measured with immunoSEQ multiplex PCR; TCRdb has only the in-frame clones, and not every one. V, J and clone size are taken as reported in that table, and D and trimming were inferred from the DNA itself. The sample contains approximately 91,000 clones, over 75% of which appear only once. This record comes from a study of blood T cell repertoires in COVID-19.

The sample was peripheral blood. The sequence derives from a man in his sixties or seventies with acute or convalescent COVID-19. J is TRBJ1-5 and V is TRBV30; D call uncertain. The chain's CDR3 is CAWSVGRGNQPQHF. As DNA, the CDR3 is TGTGCCTGGAGTGTAGGTCGGGGTAATCAGCCCCAGCATTTT.